This is a list of T cell receptor beta chains from one sample in a study of vaccination and CD4 T cells after COVID-19. TCRdb reanalysed the PCR reads using MiXCR and keeps one entry per CDR3 protein. The sample comprises some 18,000 distinct CDR3 sequences, about 59% of which are singletons, and approximately 0.97% rests with the top ten. The sequencing used CD4+ T cells from blood, collected before SARS-CoV-2 vaccination. The receptors stem from a human donor who had recovered from COVID-19. The CDR3 runs from the conserved cysteine through the conserved F or W. D genes are given only for firm matches. The size of a clone is reported for some rows only, either as once, few or many, or as a class for expanded clones.

>.|TRBV20-1|TRBJ2-7|.
TGCAGTGCTAGTGTCCAACGCTACTCCTACGAGCAGTACTTC
CSASVQRYSYEQYF
>.|TRBV7-8|TRBJ1-2|.
TGTGCCAGCAGCTTAGGGTCCGACAGAGCCTCCTATGGCTACACCTTC
CASSLGSDRASYGYTF
>.|TRBV20-1|TRBJ1-5|.
TGCAGTGCTAGTGGAGAAACCCTCAATCAGCCCCAGCATTTT
CSASGETLNQPQHF
>few|TRBV15|TRBJ2-5|.
TGTGCCACCACCACGACAAACCAAGAGACCCAGTACTTC
CATTTTNQETQYF
>.|TRBV6-1|TRBJ1-2|TRBD1
TGTGCCAGCAGTGCGGGGACAGGGGGGAATGGCTACACCTTC
CASSAGTGGNGYTF
>.|TRBV5-1|TRBJ2-7|TRBD2
TGCGCCAGCAGCTTACGGGACGGGAGGGCCGAGCAGTACTTC
CASSLRDGRAEQYF
>.|TRBV7-8|TRBJ1-3|.
TGTGCCAGCAGCTGGGAGCTTTCTGGAAACACCATATATTTT
CASSWELSGNTIYF
>once|TRBV7-8|TRBJ2-1|TRBD2
TGTGCCAGCAGCTCCACGCCCGCGGGGGTCAACTACAATGAGCAGTTCTTC
CASSSTPAGVNYNEQFF
>.|TRBV5-4|TRBJ2-5|TRBD2
TGTGCCAGCAGCAAGGGGACTAGCGGGAATCGCGGGACCCAGTACTTC
CASSKGTSGNRGTQYF
>.|TRBV6-1|TRBJ2-7|.
TGTGCCAGCGGCCAGAACTACGAGCAGTACTTC
CASGQNYEQYF
>.|TRBV20-1|TRBJ2-6|.
TGCAGTGCTAGTCGCTCTGGGGCCAACGTCCTGACTTTC
CSASRSGANVLTF
>.|TRBV6-1|TRBJ1-5|.
TGTGCCAGCAGGAAGGTCCAGGCGGGTCAGCCCCAGCATTTT
CASRKVQAGQPQHF
>few|TRBV20-1|TRBJ1-6|.
TGCAGTGCCCAGGACGGAGGCTCCTATAATTCACCCCTCCACTTT
CSAQDGGSYNSPLHF
>.|TRBV20-1|TRBJ2-5|TRBD2
TGCAGTGCTAGTAAGGGACTAGAGGAGACCCAGTACTTC
CSASKGLEETQYF
>.|TRBV5-8|TRBJ1-2|.
TGTGCCAGCAGCTTCGGCTGGGCCAACTATGGCTACACCTTC
CASSFGWANYGYTF
>few|TRBV27|TRBJ1-5|TRBD1
TGTGCCAGCAGAACAGGGGACCAGCCCCAGCATTTT
CASRTGDQPQHF
>few|TRBV19|TRBJ1-1|.
TGTGCCAGTAGTATAGGGGGCGGAGGTATGAACACTGAAGCTTTCTTT
CASSIGGGGMNTEAFF
>few|TRBV7-9|TRBJ2-3|.
TGTGCCAGCAGCTCTATCTACTCGAAGCGCACAGATACGCAGTATTTT
CASSSIYSKRTDTQYF